A single sample is the source of the 18 T cell receptor beta chains below, sequenced in a study of chemoradiotherapy in HPV16-positive cancers. TCRdb's copy holds only in-frame clones and misses some; the assay was immunoSEQ multiplex PCR. The table shows tens of thousands of clones, with approximately 90% occurring only once. The sequences come from blood, collected from a patient who underwent chemoradiotherapy. These receptors all stem from a human donor with HPV-associated anogenital cancer.

This clone has just one count. The chain links TRBV5-1 to TRBJ1-1, with D unresolved. Between the trimmed V and J ends, which lost 0 bases and 4 bases, there was a span of 4 bases. The CDR3 loop spans 12 amino acids. CDR1 SGHRS and CDR2 YFSETQ come from the germline V gene. In DNA, the CDR3 is TGCGCCAGCAGCTTGGATGGCACTGAAGCTTTCTTT. The encoded protein is CASSLDGTEAFF.

The gene calls are TRBV5-1 and TRBJ1-6; D uncertain. Trimming removed 0 bases from V and 9 bases from J, with 13 bases in between. Germline CDR1 reads SGHRS; CDR2 reads YFSETQ. The CDR3 is 15 amino acids. CDR3 in amino acids: CASSLDTGGLSPLHF. CDR3 DNA: TGCGCCAGCAGCTTGGATACGGGTGGCCTTTCACCCCTCCACTTT. The full variable domain, with the rest looked up from reference TRBV5-1 and TRBJ1-6, is KAGVTQTPRYLIKTRGQQVTLSCSPISGHRSVSWYQQTPGQGLQFLFEYFSETQRNKGNFPGRFSGRQFSNSRSEMNVSTLELGDSALYLCASSLDTGGLSPLHFGNGTRLTVT.

V gene TRBV28 combines with J gene TRBJ1-2; D is undetermined. Germline V gene data show CDR1 as MDHEN and CDR2 as SYDVKM. V lost 3 bases, J lost 0 bases, and 8 bases lay in between. The CDR3 runs to 14 residues. The CDR3 region has the DNA TGTGCCAGCAGTTTGGACCAAGCTAACTATGGCTACACCTTC. Translated: CASSLDQANYGYTF.

The gene calls are TRBV18 and TRBJ1-4, with D uncertain. The ends were cut back, 1 base at V and 6 bases at J, with 15 bases in the middle. Germline CDR1 KGHSH, CDR2 LQKENI. The CDR3 is 16 amino acids. CDR3: CASSPLSRNLDEKLFF. CDR3 in DNA: TGTGCCAGCTCACCACTCTCCCGGAATCTAGATGAAAAACTGTTTTTT.

The chain employs TRBV19 and TRBJ1-4; D remains ambiguous. Germline CDR1 LNHDA, CDR2 SQIVND (reference sequence). There are 15 residues in the CDR3. Between the trimmed V and J ends, which lost 10 bases and 0 bases, there was a span of 15 bases. The CDR3 protein is CATSTSSATNEKLFF. The CDR3, as DNA: TGTGCCACCTCCACGAGTTCCGCAACTAATGAAAAACTGTTTTTT.

The CDR3 reads CVRSLRFRDRTYYGYTF. The DNA for the CDR3 is TGTGTCAGAAGCTTAAGATTCCGGGACAGAACTTACTATGGCTACACCTTC. V gene TRBV7-5 combines with J gene TRBJ1-2; TRBD1 was called by the table and not checked on the DNA. TRBV7-5 is marked as a pseudogene. The CDR3 spans 17 residues.

As regards this clone: Other DNA sequences in the sample encode the same CDR3. The V call is TRBV16, the J call TRBJ1-5; D may be TRBD1 (6 bases). V gave up 4 bases and J gave up 6 bases, with 13 bases separating them. The CDR3 loop spans 14 amino acids. Germline V gene sequence: CDR1 KGHSY, CDR2 FQNENV. CDR3 coding DNA: TGTGCCAGCAGCCCTACAGGGAGAGGTCAGCCCCAGCATTTT. The encoded protein is CASSPTGRGQPQHF.

V gene TRBV5-4 combines with J gene TRBJ2-3; no clear D gene. Germline V gene sequence: CDR1 SGHNT, CDR2 YYREEE (reference sequence). V lost 4 bases and J lost 0, with 18 bases in between. This CDR3 has 17 residues. This chain's CDR3 is CASSPTTFGTSTDTQYF. CDR3 nucleotides: TGTGCCAGCAGCCCAACGACTTTCGGAACTAGCACAGATACGCAGTATTTT.

The chain links TRBV2 to TRBJ2-5; D remains unclear. The DNA end lines up better with TRBJ2-7; the J call may be wrong. The CDR3 spans 10 residues. Germline V CDR1 and CDR2: SNHLY, FYNNEI. In DNA, the CDR3 is TGTGCCAGCAGTGAGTACGAGCAGTACTTC. Translating it yields CASSEYEQYF.

This chain links TRBV4-1 with TRBJ2-1; 8 bases fit TRBD2. The V gene end was trimmed by 0 bases and the J gene end by 2 bases; junction bases not matched to a gene: 9. This CDR3 contains 18 residues. CDR1 and CDR2 (germline): MGHRA, YSYEKL. This CDR3 is CASSQDPLSRGAYNEQFF. The CDR3 region has the DNA TGCGCCAGCAGCCAAGATCCTCTTTCGCGGGGGGCCTACAATGAGCAGTTCTTC.

V is TRBV6-4 and J is TRBJ2-3; TRBD2 agrees at 11 bases. Trimming took 0 bases from V and 4 from J; bases not matched to a gene: 0. Germline CDR1 reads MRHNA; CDR2 reads SNTAGT. CDR3 length: 15 amino acids. Written as DNA, the CDR3 is TGTGCCAGCAGTGACTCTAGCGGGGGGGCAGATACGCAGTATTTT. It encodes CASSDSSGGADTQYF.

V gene TRBV4-1 combines with J gene TRBJ1-6; D remains ambiguous. There are 14 residues in the CDR3. Germline V lookup: CDR1 MGHRA, CDR2 YSYEKL. V gave up 0 bases and J gave up 6 bases, with 6 bases separating them. The CDR3 sequence: CASSQDRSNSPLHF. CDR3 DNA sequence: TGCGCCAGCAGCCAAGATCGCAGTAATTCACCCCTCCACTTT.

V and J are TRBV4-2 and TRBJ2-2; 12 nucleotides line up with TRBD2. Per germline, CDR1 LGHNA and CDR2 YNFKEQ. The CDR3 spans 16 residues. V trimming: 4 bases; J trimming: 5 bases; junction bases outside the gene matches: 5. DNA for the CDR3: TGTGCCAGCAGCCGTCGGACTAGCGGGGAGACCGGGGAGCTGTTTTTT. Its protein product is CASSRRTSGETGELFF.

This chain links TRBV28 with TRBJ2-7, with D maybe TRBD2 (7 bases). The CDR3 is 16 residues long. Germline values: CDR1 MDHEN, CDR2 SYDVKM. V was clipped by 6 bases and J by 1 base, with 19 bases between them. CDR3 nucleotides: TGTGCCAGCAGGTACTCACAGGGAGGGGTGTCCTACGAGCAGTACTTC. It translates to CASRYSQGGVSYEQYF.

In nucleotides, the CDR3 is TGTGCCAGCAGCTTAGACCGGGACGACTCCTACGAGCAGTACTTC. Residues: CASSLDRDDSYEQYF. V is TRBV7-6 and J is TRBJ2-7; the D gene could be TRBD1 or TRBD2 (5 bases each). The germline CDR1 and CDR2 sequences are SGHVS and FNYEAQ. The V and J ends lost 1 base and 0 bases respectively, with 10 bases between them. CDR3 size: 15 residues.

The chain combines TRBV5-4 with TRBJ2-2; the D gene is possibly TRBD1 (6 bases). With 1 base removed from V and 1 base from J, the gap between germline ends came to 11 bases. The germline V gene has CDR1 SGHNT and CDR2 YYREEE (reference sequence). The CDR3 spans 16 residues. CDR3 sequence (DNA): TGTGCCAGCAGCTTGCTTTTGACAGGGAACACCGGGGAGCTGTTTTTT. Amino acids: CASSLLLTGNTGELFF.

This clone was seen only a few times. The rearrangement links TRBV6-5 to TRBJ2-7, with D perhaps TRBD1 (6 bases). Looked up from germline, CDR1 is MNHEY and CDR2 is SVGAGI. This CDR3 has 12 residues. V lost 7 bases, J lost 6 bases, and 13 bases lay in between. In DNA form, the CDR3 reads TGTGCCAGCACCCACGACAGGAGCGAGCAGTACTTC. The encoded protein is CASTHDRSEQYF.

This clone was detected only a few times. This chain joins TRBV7-2 and TRBJ2-6; D unclear. The CDR3 extends over 15 amino acids. V lost 0 bases and J lost 2, with 5 bases in between. CDR1 and CDR2 from the germline V gene are SGHTA and FQGNSA. CDR3 residues: CASSLAGTGANVLTF. CDR3 sequence (DNA): TGTGCCAGCAGCTTAGCAGGGACTGGGGCCAACGTCCTGACTTTC.